This is a list of T cell receptor beta chains from one sample in a study of shared clonotypes between healthy human individuals. Sequencing was performed with immunoSEQ multiplex PCR; in TCRdb, only in-frame clones are kept and a portion is missing. The repertoire consists of about 180,000 clones, with about 93% occurring once and the leading ten covering 0.067%. The sequenced sample consisted of naive CD4+ T cells sorted from blood. These receptors all stem from a woman in her thirties in good health. CDR3s leave out the opening cysteine and the closing phenylalanine or tryptophan. The D gene is left open where the match is weak.

J gene	D gene	V gene	CDR3 protein
TRBJ2-7	.	TRBV19	ASTTNYEQY
TRBJ2-1	.	TRBV5-1	ASSLRSLDSYNEQF
TRBJ2-7	TRBD2	TRBV6-5	ASSRSGSAYEQY
TRBJ2-1	TRBD2	TRBV6-5	ASSYSGLDIDEQF
TRBJ1-1	.	TRBV10-1	AGSESGARLAF
TRBJ2-7	.	TRBV28	ASSPPPGAYEQY
TRBJ1-2	.	TRBV20-1	SARDAGYT
TRBJ1-2	.	TRBV6-5	ASPSESDGYT
TRBJ2-6	TRBD1	TRBV5-1	ASSLGTGGTGANVLT
.	TRBD2	TRBV4-1	ASSHGLAGGINEQY
TRBJ2-1	TRBD1	TRBV7-9	ASSERTGGLDEQF
TRBJ1-3	TRBD1	TRBV5-1	ASSLVDRGRISGSGNTIY
TRBJ2-1	TRBD1	TRBV7-9	ASSLIGTAYNEQF
TRBJ2-7	.	TRBV7-7	ASSFTGVASYEQY
TRBJ2-7	.	TRBV30	AWSVVAGQDEQY
TRBJ2-1	.	TRBV14	ASSSQGYEQF
TRBJ2-7	TRBD1	TRBV11-2	ASSQLQGPSYEQY
TRBJ1-1	TRBD1	TRBV19	ASSRGQGAWNTEAF
TRBJ1-1	.	TRBV11-3	ASTKQDRTNTEAF
TRBJ2-1	.	TRBV18	ASSLGRGSNEQF
TRBJ2-3	TRBD1	TRBV7-9	ASSLPSGQGLDTQY
TRBJ1-4	.	TRBV28	ASSQGPSGEKLF